The source of this T cell receptor beta chain is a study of long-term antiretroviral therapy in people with HIV (dated 2022 in TCRdb). In the study overall: The earliest samples were collected about a decade before the 2015 WHO recommendation for immediate ART, when ART was typically delayed until CD4 counts fell. No cross-contamination during QIAcube processing was seen in test extractions of a monoclonal T-cell line run alongside around 30 polyclonal samples. This retrospective serial study examined whether starting ART and sustained HIV suppression were associated with changes in the composition and diversity of the TRB repertoire in peripheral blood. Among the roughly 30 participants with HIV, about a dozen were female. A total of roughly 180 cryopreserved PBMC samples were contributed to the cohort by 30 adults with confirmed HIV infection, with samples collected serially over a mean of 6 years (range 1-12). Overall study results and their limits: Unsorted PBMC were profiled instead of sorted CD4+ and CD8+ T cells because pre-ART samples had limited cell numbers. Because PBMC availability was limited, only the TCR beta chain was sequenced, with no alpha chain pairing. Expanded TRB clones identified before ART initiation dominated the repertoire at all time points, although this dominance fluctuated and declined in many PLHIV after ART. The samples span the years 2004 to 2017, and the ART regimens used at that time may not be as effective as current regimens. Inferences about post-ART repertoire changes were limited because no data were available on ART adherence, viral resistance or therapy changes. Compared with controls, HIV repertoires had narrower CDR3 length ranges, and the network structure pointed to an antigen-experienced repertoire that shifted only slightly toward naive after ART. A significant increase in TRB diversity was found to be associated with ART initiation, although TRB diversity was observed to remain significantly below that of transplant donor controls even after long-term ART.

The CDR3 holds 20 amino acids from the cysteine to the phenylalanine. Only the CDR3 DNA is retained, 60 bases long and in frame from the first base. In regard to this clone: Its recognized antigen is unknown. Within one base of it there is no much larger clone, and no base qualities were kept.

Inclusion was restricted to participants for whom at least one PBMC sample before ART initiation and at least two post-ART samples were available. All participants with HIV were treated in the United States of America. Cryopreserved samples of about 1-10 million PBMC were thawed and washed before DNA extraction. At the time of the earliest PBMC sample, participants with HIV were aged between roughly 20 and 54 years. PBMC samples were contributed by each participant from 1-4 timepoints before ART initiation and 2-8 timepoints after ART initiation, with a median of 7 samples. For every participant, serial HIV viral load, CD4+ T-cell count, ART history and demographic data were obtained. Genomic DNA was extracted from unsorted PBMC with a Qiagen kit on a QIAcube, processed in batches of 12 samples. The immunoSEQ hsTCRB v3.0 assay was used at survey level resolution to sequence the TRB variable region. The targeted TRB sequencing depth was roughly 40,000-55,000 T-cell genomes per sample. An Illumina MiSeq with a v3 150-cycle kit was used to sequence the pooled TRB libraries. The paper's data handling went like this. Analysis of repertoires was carried out in R inside a reproducible Nextflow workflow spanning QC, data transformation and analysis. Custom analyses were implemented in LymphoSeq2, an R package for AIRR-Seq data exploration. After excluding a few samples that yielded fewer than 5000 total TRB sequences, 190 or so HIV repertoires remained for analysis. Among the 170 to 200 retained HIV repertoires, some 59 were collected before ART initiation and approximately 130 after ART initiation. Repertoires were downsampled to 5000 TRB nucleotide sequences, and summary statistics were averaged over 100 downsampling iterations. The analysis kept only TRB sequences whose CDR3 regions were at least seven amino acids long. Diversity was assessed using a clonality score derived from Shannon entropy and using the Gini coefficient. In the repertoire networks, any two of the top 5000 CDR3 amino acid sequences were connected whenever the two sequences differed by an edit distance of one. For TRB CDR3 amino acid sequences, antigen specificity groups and MHC restriction were predicted with GLIPH2. To flag known CMV, EBV, HIV or tissue antigen associations, CDR3 amino acid sequences were matched against VDJdb and McPAS-TCR. Pre-ART, post-ART and control groups were compared with Wilcoxon signed-rank tests and Holm-Bonferroni correction. TCRdb re-hosts the immuneACCESS table, in-frame sequences only. Its copies lack some clones; in the studies checked, an unresolved V gene accounts for under half of them, and the cause for the rest is not known. D and trimming come from the DNA, and the V and J calls and clone size come from that table. The sample profile shows approximately 32,000 clones; 75% to 85% of them were found once. The top ten clones comprise about an eighth of the sample.

The source is a man aged 18 to 29 with HIV. This receptor chain uses TRBV21-1 and TRBJ2-1. TRBV21-1 is an annotated pseudogene. This material consisted of unsorted PBMCs, taken 0.3 years after starting antiretroviral therapy. The DNA sequence reads TGTGCCAGCAGCAAAAATGAACAGGGATGTAGTCGGGAGCCCTACAATGAGCAGTTCTTC. This gives the protein CASSKNEQGCSREPYNEQFF.